The 15 T cell receptor beta chains below come from one sample, sequenced in a study of T cell changes during pregnancy in multiple sclerosis. TCRdb keeps only in-frame clones here, not all; method: immunoSEQ multiplex PCR. This sample has some 16,000 clones, with approximately 84% found just once. The sample consisted of CD8+ T cells from peripheral blood mononuclear cells, taken in the second trimester of pregnancy. The source is a female donor in good health, enrolled as a control in a pregnancy study.

The chain joins TRBV4-3 to TRBJ1-2; tentatively, D is TRBD1 (5 bases). Trimming stripped 0 bases from V and 2 bases from J, with 13 bases between. Germline loops: CDR1 LGHNA, CDR2 YSLEER. The CDR3 spans 16 residues. The CDR3 DNA sequence: TGCGCCAGCAGCCAAGATTGGCCAGGGCTAAACTATGGCTACACCTTC. Encoded protein: CASSQDWPGLNYGYTF.

This chain joins TRBV19 and TRBJ2-7, with 8 bases identical to TRBD1. The germline V gene has CDR1 LNHDA and CDR2 SQIVND (reference sequence). Trimming removed 10 bases from V and 3 bases from J; junction bases left unmatched: 5. This CDR3 has 12 amino acids. The CDR3 nucleotides read TGTGCCACGACAGGGGATTTCTACGAGCAGTACTTC. Amino acids: CATTGDFYEQYF.

The chain uses TRBV5-1 and TRBJ1-2; a weak D match, TRBD1 (5 bases). Germline CDR1 is SGHRS and CDR2 is YFSETQ. CDR3 length equals 14 residues. V lost 7 bases and J lost 3, with 16 bases in between. CDR3 protein: CASAPGRDYYGYTF. The CDR3 DNA reads TGCGCCAGCGCCCCCGGCAGGGACTACTATGGCTACACCTTC.

This sequence joins TRBV9 and TRBJ2-7; TRBD1 matches at 11 bases. Germline-derived CDR1 and CDR2 are SGDLS and YYNGEE. V lost 4 bases and J lost 6; bases outside the gene matches: 9. This CDR3 comprises 15 residues. The CDR3 coding sequence is TGTGCCAGCAGCTCCAAGGGGGACAGGGGGGGCGAGCAGTACTTC. Translation gives CASSSKGDRGGEQYF.

This clone is categorized as medium-sized. The CDR3: CASSPRGRYEKLFF. CDR3 bases: TGCGCCAGCAGCCCAAGGGGGCGTTATGAAAAACTGTTTTTT. The chain has TRBV5-1 and TRBJ1-4; 7 bases agree with TRBD1. The CDR3 has 14 amino acids. CDR1 and CDR2 from the germline V gene are SGHRS and YFSETQ. V shed 4 bases and J 6 bases; nucleotides not matched to a gene: 6.

The chain couples TRBV4-1 to TRBJ2-3; D not certain. Germline V lookup: CDR1 MGHRA, CDR2 YSYEKL. The CDR3 runs 15 residues. V lost 5 bases and J lost 0, with 12 bases in between. The CDR3 reads CASSEEETSTDTQYF. CDR3 bases: TGCGCCAGCAGCGAGGAAGAGACTAGCACAGATACGCAGTATTTT.

The chain links TRBV5-4 to TRBJ2-3; D is perhaps TRBD1 (6 bases). The V gene lost 0 bases and the J gene lost 3 bases, with 8 bases spanning the gap. There are 14 residues in the CDR3. Germline lookup yields CDR1 SGHNT and CDR2 YYREEE (reference sequence). The CDR3 spells CASSLGDTTDTQYF. In DNA, the CDR3 is TGTGCCAGCAGCTTGGGGGACACGACAGATACGCAGTATTTT.

This chain's CDR3 is CAISESYQGAGSNQPQHF. For the CDR3, the DNA is TGTGCCATCAGTGAGTCGTATCAAGGGGCGGGAAGCAATCAGCCCCAGCATTTT. J is TRBJ1-5 and V is TRBV10-3; possibly TRBD1 for D (5 bases). The germline V gene has CDR1 ENHRY and CDR2 SYGVKD. Trimming removed 0 bases from V and 1 base from J, with 16 bases in between. The CDR3 contains 18 residues.

The chain combines TRBV5-1 with TRBJ1-2; no clear D gene. V was clipped by 0 bases and J by 7 bases, with 4 bases between them. This CDR3 is 11 amino acids long. The germline CDR1 and CDR2 sequences are SGHRS and YFSETQ. The CDR3 here is CASSLGVGYTF. The CDR3 DNA is TGCGCCAGCAGCTTGGGAGTTGGCTACACCTTC.

V usage is TRBV27 and J usage is TRBJ2-1; possibly TRBD2 for D (6 bases). Germline V lookup: CDR1 MNHEY, CDR2 SMNVEV (reference sequence). Trimming stripped 8 bases from V and 9 bases from J, with 17 bases between. This CDR3 has 13 residues. The CDR3: CASGLAVRGEQFF. The CDR3 DNA reads TGTGCCAGCGGGTTAGCGGTTAGGGGTGAGCAGTTCTTC.

V and J are TRBV6-6 and TRBJ1-5; 7 bases fit TRBD1. The CDR3 length is 14 residues. The germline V gene encodes CDR1 MNHNY and CDR2 SVGAGI (reference sequence). Trimming took 5 bases from V and 4 from J; bases not matched to a gene: 5. CDR3 nucleotide sequence: TGTGCCAGCAGTCCCCTCAGGGGGAATCAGCCCCAGCATTTT. It is translated as CASSPLRGNQPQHF.

This sequence joins TRBV6-1 and TRBJ1-4; 12 positions agree with TRBD1. The CDR3 extends over 17 amino acids. The ends lost 4 bases at V and 1 base at J; junction bases unmatched: 4. Per germline, CDR1 MNHNS and CDR2 SASEGT. The CDR3 DNA reads TGTGCCAGCAGTGCCGGGACAGGGGGCTTAACTAATGAAAAACTGTTTTTT. Protein product: CASSAGTGGLTNEKLFF.

The V gene is TRBV5-5, the J gene TRBJ1-1, with D unclear. The germline V gene encodes CDR1 SGHKS and CDR2 YYEKEE (reference sequence). The CDR3 runs 11 residues. V was clipped by 1 base and J by 6 bases, with 4 bases between them. CDR3 sequence reads: CASSLIAEAFF. In DNA, the CDR3 is TGTGCCAGCAGCTTGATCGCTGAAGCTTTCTTT.

The chain employs TRBV6-5 and TRBJ1-2; D gene unclear. Trimming pared 2 bases from V and 4 bases from J, leaving 8 bases between. Germline V gene lookup returns CDR1 MNHEY and CDR2 SVGAGI. This CDR3 comprises 13 residues. This chain's CDR3 is CASSYITGYGYTF. DNA for the CDR3: TGTGCCAGCAGTTACATCACGGGCTATGGCTACACCTTC.

The chain joins TRBV27 to TRBJ2-5; TRBD2 agrees at 7 bases. There are 14 residues in the CDR3. CDR1 MNHEY and CDR2 SMNVEV come from the germline V gene (reference sequence). After removal of 6 bases from V and 0 bases from J, the junction contained 4 bases not matched to a gene. CDR3 sequence (DNA): TGTGCCAGCAGATTAAGCGGGGACCAAGAGACCCAGTACTTC. Protein product: CASRLSGDQETQYF.